These 16 T cell receptor beta chains originate from one sample sequenced in a study of T cell responses to AZD1222 COVID-19 vaccine. Profiled with immunoSEQ multiplex PCR; TCRdb holds only in-frame clones, not every one. The sample lists about 120,000 clones, 90% to 95% occurring once. The sequenced sample was peripheral blood, obtained 28 days after the second AZD1222 dose. The source is an adult who received the AZD1222 COVID-19 vaccine.

This clone has just a few counts. The chain combines TRBV6-4 with TRBJ2-7; D unclear. This CDR3 is 13 amino acids long. Looked up from germline, CDR1 is MRHNA and CDR2 is SNTAGT. V gave up 4 bases and J gave up 3 bases, with 10 bases separating them. The CDR3 sequence is CASSGGTLYEQYF. The CDR3 coding sequence is TGTGCCAGCAGTGGGGGAACCCTCTACGAGCAGTACTTC.

The chain uses TRBV5-1 and TRBJ2-3; 13 bases fit TRBD2. From germline, CDR1 is SGHRS and CDR2 YFSETQ. The CDR3 is 18 residues long. Germline trimming cut 4 bases from V and 6 bases from J; bases unmatched to any gene: 14. The CDR3 sequence is CASSELAGGPGVPDTQYF. CDR3 bases: TGCGCCAGCAGCGAACTAGCGGGAGGGCCTGGAGTTCCTGATACGCAGTATTTT.

V gene TRBV19 combines with J gene TRBJ2-7; 14 nucleotides match TRBD2. Unmatched junction bases numbered 6, after V lost 3 bases and J lost 8 bases. From germline, CDR1 is LNHDA and CDR2 SQIVND (reference sequence). The CDR3 is 15 residues long. This CDR3 is CASSMTGTSGGQQYF. The DNA of the CDR3 is TGTGCCAGTAGTATGACCGGGACTAGCGGGGGTCAGCAGTACTTC.

This rearrangement joins TRBV6-5 to TRBJ2-1; 10 bases are shared with TRBD2. The V segment lost 5 bases and the J segment 9 bases; nucleotides outside the gene matches: 10. CDR3 size: 15 residues. Germline CDR1 MNHEY, CDR2 SVGAGI. The DNA of the CDR3 is TGTGCCAGCAGTAACACCGGGACTAGCGAGGCTGAGCAGTTCTTC. This translates into CASSNTGTSEAEQFF.

The chain employs TRBV29-1 and TRBJ1-2, with D possibly TRBD1 on 6 matching bases. The V end was cut by 5 bases, the J end by 4 bases, with 17 bases between. Germline CDR1 is SQVTM and CDR2 is ANQGSEA. The CDR3 runs to 14 residues. Written as DNA, the CDR3 is TGCAGCGTTCTGAAGGGGGTAGACGCCTATGGCTACACCTTC. Its translation is CSVLKGVDAYGYTF.

The rearrangement uses TRBV5-1 and TRBJ2-5; 8 nucleotides line up with TRBD2. Germline V gives CDR1 SGHRS, CDR2 YFSETQ. CDR3 length: 15 residues. V trimming: 6 bases; J trimming: 2 bases; junction bases outside the gene matches: 9. The CDR3, as DNA: TGCGCCAGCATCCGGGGGGGTTCATGGCAAGAGACCCAGTACTTC. Protein sequence: CASIRGGSWQETQYF.

The chain uses TRBV27 and TRBJ1-2; a possible D gene is TRBD1 (5 bases). The CDR3 has 14 amino acids. From germline, CDR1 is MNHEY and CDR2 SMNVEV (reference sequence). Trimming removed 4 bases at V and 0 bases at J, with 9 bases between. The CDR3 here is CASSSQTANYGYTF. CDR3 DNA sequence: TGTGCCAGCAGTTCTCAGACAGCTAACTATGGCTACACCTTC.

This clone was counted a single time. This chain's CDR3 is CASSEEITDTQYF. The CDR3 region has the DNA TGTGCCAGCAGTGAAGAGATCACAGATACGCAGTATTTT. The chain recombines TRBV2 with TRBJ2-3; no reliable D call. Per the germline V gene, CDR1 is SNHLY and CDR2 is FYNNEI. The germline V and J ends were trimmed by 1 base and 2 bases, with 4 bases remaining between them. The CDR3 has 13 residues.

The V and J genes are TRBV6-5 and TRBJ1-1; D gene ambiguous. V lost 6 bases, J lost 3 bases, and 11 bases lay in between. This CDR3 contains 13 residues. CDR1 and CDR2 (germline): MNHEY, SVGAGI. The CDR3 nucleotides read TGTGCCAGCAGGGGTCTGGCGGACACTGAAGCTTTCTTT. Protein product: CASRGLADTEAFF.

The V call is TRBV10-2, the J call TRBJ1-4; D is ambiguous. The V gene's germline CDR1 is WSHSY and CDR2 SAAADI. This CDR3 has 14 amino acids. The V end lost 0 bases, the J end lost 11 bases, and 13 bases lay between the germline ends. The CDR3 DNA is TGCGCCAGCAGTGAGTCGCAGGTTTCGGGTAAACTGTTTTTT. The encoded protein is CASSESQVSGKLFF.

V gene TRBV5-1 combines with J gene TRBJ1-5; D call uncertain. V dropped 7 bases and J dropped 3 bases, with 11 bases sitting between them. This CDR3 is built from 13 residues. Germline-derived CDR1 and CDR2 are SGHRS and YFSETQ. The CDR3 is CASAPEFNQPQHF. In DNA, the CDR3 is TGCGCCAGCGCACCGGAGTTCAATCAGCCCCAGCATTTT.

Turning to this clone: Other DNA sequences of this sample code for an identical CDR3. V gene TRBV27 combines with J gene TRBJ1-1, with D hard to call. Trimming left V 4 bases short and J 2 bases short, with 2 bases between. This CDR3 has 11 residues. The germline V gene has CDR1 MNHEY and CDR2 SMNVEV (reference sequence). CDR3 amino acids: CASSSNTEAFF. CDR3 sequence (DNA): TGTGCCAGCAGTTCCAACACTGAAGCTTTCTTT.

The chain recombines TRBV7-8 with TRBJ1-6; 8 bases are shared with TRBD1. V was pared by 6 bases and J by 9 bases, with 4 bases of the junction left unmatched. This CDR3 is built from 13 residues. Germline assignment: CDR1 SGHVS and CDR2 FQNEAQ. This CDR3 is CASRYRGISPLHF. CDR3 nucleotide sequence: TGTGCCAGCAGATACAGGGGGATTTCACCCCTCCACTTT.

The V and J genes are TRBV2 and TRBJ2-5, with 9 nucleotides matching TRBD1. Germline assignment: CDR1 SNHLY and CDR2 FYNNEI. The J segment lost 5 bases and the V segment lost 5 bases, leaving 9 bases of the junction unmatched. The CDR3 has 15 amino acids. CDR3 sequence reads: CASSKGQGFAETQYF. CDR3 in DNA: TGTGCCAGCAGTAAGGGACAGGGTTTTGCGGAGACCCAGTACTTC.

This chain links TRBV7-2 with TRBJ2-5; D might be TRBD1 (5 bases). The CDR3 spans 15 residues. In germline, CDR1 is SGHTA, CDR2 FQGNSA. V lost 5 bases and J lost 2, with 15 bases in between. This CDR3 reads CASSPQGWSQETQYF. In nucleotides, the CDR3 is TGTGCCAGCAGCCCCCAGGGATGGAGTCAAGAGACCCAGTACTTC.

The V gene is TRBV7-2, the J gene TRBJ1-5, with D tentatively TRBD1 (6 bases). Germline V gene data show CDR1 as SGHTA and CDR2 as FQGNSA. V dropped 5 bases and J dropped 3 bases, with 14 bases sitting between them. The CDR3 consists of 15 residues. The CDR3 nucleotides are TGTGCCAGCAGCACCGGGGGCCCGGACAATCAGCCCCAGCATTTT. This sequence encodes CASSTGGPDNQPQHF.